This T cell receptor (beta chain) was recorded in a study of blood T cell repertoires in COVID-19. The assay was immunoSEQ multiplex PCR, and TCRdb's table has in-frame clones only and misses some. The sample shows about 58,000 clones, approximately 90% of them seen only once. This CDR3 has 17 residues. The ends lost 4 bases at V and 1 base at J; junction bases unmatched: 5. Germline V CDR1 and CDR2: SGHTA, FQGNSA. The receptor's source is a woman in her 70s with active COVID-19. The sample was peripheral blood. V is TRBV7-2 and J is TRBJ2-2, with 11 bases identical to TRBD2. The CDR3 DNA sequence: TGTGCCAGCAGCTCGCCCGGGACTAGCGGGAACACCGGGGAGCTGTTTTTT. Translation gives CASSSPGTSGNTGELFF.